These 22 T cell receptor beta chains came from one sample sequenced in a study of T cells expressing NK-cell markers (dated by TCRdb to about 2020). Libraries came from 5' RACE. The sequencer was an Illumina HiSeq 2000. The reads, reprocessed by TCRdb, yield one row per CDR3 protein sequence and no DNA. The table of this sample itemizes about 460,000 distinct CDR3 sequences. More than 1.4% of the sample is taken by the ten largest. Sequencing was carried out using blood T cells: a sorted CD56 or NKG2C T cell subset, CD4+ or CD8+ T cells, or bulk PBMC T cells (not recorded which). These receptors originate from a woman aged 50 to 60 in good health. Donor details come from another sample of the same person, matched by shared clones.

The chain couples TRBV10-3 to TRBJ2-3; TCRdb's assignment of TRBD1 cannot be checked, as there is no DNA. Germline CDR1 ENHRY, CDR2 SYGVKD. The CDR3 sequence is 15 residues long. CDR3 in amino acids: CAISAGTGNTDTQYF.

The chain is built from TRBV30 and TRBJ2-1; the D gene TCRdb calls, TRBD2, cannot be checked with no DNA. Germline V lookup: CDR1 GTSNPN, CDR2 SVGIG (reference sequence). This CDR3 has 14 residues. CDR3: CAWRALSSYNEQFF.

V and J are TRBV7-2 and TRBJ1-1. This CDR3 contains 16 residues. CDR1 and CDR2 from the germline V gene are SGHTA and FQGNSA. The CDR3 spells CASSLISRIRGTEAFF. Complete variable domain (other parts from reference TRBV7-2 and TRBJ1-1): GAGVSQSPSNKVTEKGKDVELRCDPISGHTALYWYRQSLGQGLEFLIYFQGNSAPDKSGLPSDRFSAERTGGSVSTLTIQRTQQEDSAVYLCASSLISRIRGTEAFFGQGTRLTVV.

The chain recombines TRBV4-1 with TRBJ1-5; lacking DNA, the TRBD1 call made by TCRdb goes unchecked. Germline CDR1 and CDR2: MGHRA and YSYEKL. The CDR3 sequence is 16 residues long. CDR3 residues: CASSPRTPGGNQPQHF.

The genes are TRBV25-1 and TRBJ1-1. This CDR3 has 14 amino acids. Per germline, CDR1 MGHDK and CDR2 SYGVNS. The chain's CDR3 is CASKKELTGSEAFF.

The chain links TRBV20-1 to TRBJ2-1; TCRdb's D call, TRBD2, is unchecked because there is no DNA. The CDR3 spans 16 residues. Germline CDR1 reads DFQATT; CDR2 reads SNEGSKA (reference sequence). The CDR3 is CSARDRGGLTSAEQFF.

The gene calls are TRBV29-1 and TRBJ1-2; without DNA, the TCRdb call of TRBD1 cannot be checked. The germline CDR1 and CDR2 sequences are SQVTM and ANQGSEA. The CDR3 totals 13 residues. This CDR3 is CSAQDSTNYGYTF.

The V gene is TRBV24-1, the J gene TRBJ2-5; no DNA is available, so the TRBD1 call from TCRdb remains unchecked. The CDR3 is made up of 14 amino acids. Germline-derived CDR1 and CDR2 are KGHDR and SFDVKD. The CDR3 here is CATSDAGTVETQYF.

The chain employs TRBV12-3 or TRBV12-4 and TRBJ1-6; TCRdb lists TRBD1, though no DNA is available to test this call. This CDR3 has 20 residues. The CDR3 here is CASSYEWPGTGGSYNSPLHF.

The V call is TRBV5-1, the J call TRBJ2-3; no DNA is available, so the TRBD2 call from TCRdb remains unchecked. Germline values: CDR1 SGHRS, CDR2 YFSETQ. CDR3 length equals 16 residues. This CDR3 reads CASSDNLAGGLGTQYF.

The V call is TRBV28, the J call TRBJ1-4; with no DNA, the TCRdb D assignment of TRBD1 cannot be verified. The CDR3 runs 15 residues. Per germline, CDR1 MDHEN and CDR2 SYDVKM. CDR3: CASSTGTGLTEKLFF.

V usage is TRBV5-1 and J usage is TRBJ1-1; TCRdb returns TRBD1, unconfirmable since there is no DNA. Germline V gene lookup returns CDR1 SGHRS and CDR2 YFSETQ. This CDR3 is built from 11 residues. CDR3 sequence: CASSEGQPAFF.

This chain uses TRBV6-1 with TRBJ1-1; as DNA is missing, the TRBD1 call by TCRdb cannot be tested. CDR3 size: 15 residues. Germline V lookup: CDR1 MNHNS, CDR2 SASEGT. This chain's CDR3 is CASKSRAGAFTEAFF.

CDR3 region: CASSSVQVKNEQFF. The chain carries TRBV5-1 and TRBJ2-1; TCRdb calls TRBD1, which cannot be checked without DNA. Germline values: CDR1 SGHRS, CDR2 YFSETQ. The CDR3 length is 14 residues. Full variable domain (missing parts from reference TRBV5-1 and TRBJ2-1): KAGVTQTPRYLIKTRGQQVTLSCSPISGHRSVSWYQQTPGQGLQFLFEYFSETQRNKGNFPGRFSGRQFSNSRSEMNVSTLELGDSALYLCASSSVQVKNEQFFGPGTRLTVL.

The chain employs TRBV5-1 and TRBJ2-3; TCRdb lists TRBD2, though no DNA is available to test this call. Per germline, CDR1 SGHRS and CDR2 YFSETQ. This CDR3 region has 15 residues. Here the CDR3 reads CASSLDGGDGDTQYF.

This chain uses TRBV12-3 or TRBV12-4 with TRBJ2-1; with no DNA, the TCRdb D assignment of TRBD2 cannot be verified. There are 19 residues in the CDR3. The CDR3 region is CASSLEGLAGGPPYNEQFF.

The V gene is TRBV12-3 or TRBV12-4, the J gene TRBJ2-1; TCRdb designates TRBD2, a call that cannot be tested without DNA. The CDR3 loop spans 14 amino acids. CDR3: CASRGGSEDNEQFF.

This rearrangement joins TRBV20-1 to TRBJ2-3; lacking DNA, the TRBD2 call made by TCRdb goes unchecked. The CDR3 spans 18 residues. The germline V gene has CDR1 DFQATT and CDR2 SNEGSKA (reference sequence). The CDR3 loop reads CSARAFIAGYQNTDTQYF.

V usage is TRBV3-1 and J usage is TRBJ2-7; the TCRdb D gene call, TRBD2, has no DNA to confirm it. Germline CDR1 reads LGHDT; CDR2 reads YNNKEL (reference sequence). The CDR3 extends over 16 amino acids. CDR3 residues: CASSQGLAGEGYEQYF.

The V call is TRBV7-8, the J call TRBJ2-3; TCRdb picks TRBD2, but there is no DNA to check that call. This CDR3 region has 16 residues. Germline V lookup: CDR1 SGHVS, CDR2 FQNEAQ. This CDR3 reads CASSPSLAGATDTQYF. The full variable domain, with the rest looked up from reference TRBV7-8 and TRBJ2-3, is GAGVSQSPRYKVAKRGQDVALRCDPISGHVSLFWYQQALGQGPEFLTYFQNEAQLDKSGLPSDRFFAERPEGSVSTLKIQRTQQEDSAVYLCASSPSLAGATDTQYFGPGTRLTVL.

Here the CDR3 reads CASSIVADGNQPQHF. The chain links TRBV19 to TRBJ1-5. Germline values: CDR1 LNHDA, CDR2 SQIVND (reference sequence). This CDR3 is built from 15 residues.

The CDR3 spells CASSPLLLAGTLAKNIQYF. The chain links TRBV5-1 to TRBJ2-4; the TCRdb D gene call, TRBD2, has no DNA to confirm it. Germline values: CDR1 SGHRS, CDR2 YFSETQ. The CDR3 sequence is 19 residues long.